These T cell receptor beta chains were read from a single sample in a study of T cell changes during pregnancy in multiple sclerosis. Here immunoSEQ multiplex PCR was the method, and the copy in TCRdb shows in-frame clones only, minus some. The sample includes 39,000 or so clones, roughly 88% of them seen just once. Sequencing used CD8+ T cells from peripheral blood mononuclear cells, obtained in the first trimester of pregnancy. The receptors were gathered from a female donor with multiple sclerosis, enrolled in a pregnancy study. The CDR3 runs from the conserved cysteine through the conserved F or W. A D gene is named only where the DNA matches it firmly.

D: TRBD1
V: TRBV27
CDR3: CASSLSEQGASGYTF

D: TRBD1
V: TRBV7-9
CDR3: CASSPRQGTTGELFF

D: TRBD2
V: TRBV11-2
CDR3: CASSPLAGLYNEQFF

D: .
V: TRBV4-3
CDR3: CASSQSLLWTRPTQDEQFF

D: .
V: TRBV5-6
CDR3: CASSPEGQNQPQHF

D: TRBD2
V: TRBV11-2
CDR3: CASSSSTSGWTDTQYF

D: TRBD1
V: TRBV29-1
CDR3: CSVELGQGAEAFF

D: TRBD1
V: TRBV6-5
CDR3: CASSQRQGGTDTQYF

D: .
V: TRBV9
CDR3: CASSGSPGMDTGELFF

D: .
V: TRBV10-3
CDR3: CAISDLTREGVSSGNTIYF

D: TRBD1
V: TRBV30
CDR3: CAWSVQGDGAFF

D: .
V: TRBV5-5
CDR3: CASSLGQSSDYEQYF

D: .
V: TRBV6-1
CDR3: CASNTYEQYF

D: TRBD1
V: TRBV23-1
CDR3: CASSQSGGIGNEQFF

D: TRBD1
V: TRBV6-1
CDR3: CASSEADRDYEQYF

D: .
V: TRBV11-3
CDR3: CASSKQGTHEQYF

D: TRBD2
V: TRBV7-3
CDR3: CASSPGGSSYNEQFF

D: TRBD1
V: TRBV27
CDR3: CASSPGQTASTEAFF

D: .
V: TRBV9
CDR3: CASRSDYGYTF

D: .
V: TRBV23-1
CDR3: CASNNKYF

D: .
V: TRBV11-2
CDR3: CASSSRSRNEQYF

D: TRBD2
V: TRBV5-4
CDR3: CASSSPAGGRGSTDTQYF

D: .
V: TRBV4-3
CDR3: CASSQDMPGAYNEQFF

D: .
V: TRBV19
CDR3: CASRAGTPYGEQFF

D: TRBD1
V: TRBV27
CDR3: CASSLRDRGYGYTF

D: TRBD1
V: TRBV11-3
CDR3: CASSPPGTGSYEQYF

D: .
V: TRBV5-4
CDR3: CASSFGRAGLNTEAFF

D: .
V: TRBV7-9
CDR3: CASSTGTSDRETQYF

D: TRBD2
V: TRBV6-5
CDR3: CASSSGGTDTQYF

D: .
V: TRBV4-3
CDR3: CASSQVRDRNSPLHF

D: .
V: TRBV5-5
CDR3: CASSDWPGLLYGYTF

D: .
V: TRBV5-1
CDR3: CASSSRGQERYQETQYF

D: .
V: TRBV4-3
CDR3: CASSQGTGLLNTEAFF

D: .
V: TRBV11-2
CDR3: CASSSGVPYEQYF

D: .
V: TRBV6-6
CDR3: CASSYWGPPRYEQYF

D: TRBD1
V: TRBV7-2
CDR3: CASSFVRDRVLKTQYF

D: .
V: TRBV7-2
CDR3: CASSLVGGEAYEQYF

D: TRBD1
V: TRBV6-5
CDR3: CASSRTGGNTEAFF

D: .
V: TRBV6-1
CDR3: CASSERLQNIQYF

D: TRBD1
V: TRBV29-1
CDR3: CSASGGSNYGYTF

D: TRBD1
V: TRBV2
CDR3: CASSDEGAFQETQYF

D: .
V: TRBV27
CDR3: CASSLPQGWGYQPQHF

D: TRBD2
V: TRBV7-9
CDR3: CASSSVAGGSTDTQYF

D: TRBD2
V: TRBV10-3
CDR3: CAISPTSGRASDTQYF

D: .
V: TRBV19
CDR3: CASSSGGFGGELFF

D: .
V: TRBV5-4
CDR3: CASSLGRENEQFF

D: .
V: TRBV28
CDR3: CASSLSVSSTEASVTQYF

D: TRBD1
V: TRBV7-9
CDR3: CASSDRDREYTGELFF

D: .
V: TRBV4-1
CDR3: CASSQDLAGTRREQYF

D: TRBD1
V: TRBV28
CDR3: CASSLQGAYEQYF